The clone carrying this T cell receptor beta chain was seen just once. As processed by the authors: Quantification of nucleated cells was approximated via reference gene primer amplification. Profiled with immunoSEQ multiplex PCR; TCRdb holds only in-frame clones, not every one. The D gene and trimming were derived from the DNA, and the V and J assignments and clone size from that table. The sample lists 200,000 to 300,000 clones; around 89% were seen once. The recovered donors of Cohort 3 showed two negative PCRs, clearance, or symptom resolution. This specimen comes from a study of blood T cell repertoires in COVID-19. Germline V gene sequence: CDR1 SEHNR, CDR2 FQNEAQ (reference sequence). V trimming: 4 bases; J trimming: 1 base; junction bases outside the gene matches: 7. This CDR3 spans 16 amino acids.

This chain joins TRBV7-9 and TRBJ1-2; 9 nucleotides align to TRBD1. The sequenced material came from PBMCs or T cells enriched from blood (not recorded which). This sequence originates from a woman aged 25 to 39 who had recovered from COVID-19. CDR3 amino acids: CASSSRSGQGNYGYTF. The DNA of the CDR3 is TGTGCCAGCAGCTCAAGATCGGGACAGGGTAACTATGGCTACACCTTC.